This TCR beta chain was profiled in a study of shared clonotypes between healthy human individuals. TCRdb's copy holds only in-frame clones and misses some; the assay was immunoSEQ multiplex PCR. The table shows 2,100,000 or so clones, with approximately 96% occurring only once. Germline CDR1 and CDR2: MGHRA and YSYEKL. V was cut by 4 bases and J by 6 bases, with 10 bases left in between. CDR3 length: 14 residues. The sample taken for sequencing was naive CD4+ T cells sorted from blood. Noted subset: CD45RA+ positively selected. The chain employs TRBV4-1 and TRBJ1-6; D unclear. The TCR sequence derives from a man aged 18 to 29 in good health. For the CDR3, the DNA is TGCGCCAGCAGCCTATCGGAGGGTAATTCACCCCTCCACTTT. The encoded protein is CASSLSEGNSPLHF.